One sample yielded the 2 T cell receptor beta chains listed below, sequenced in a study of blood T cell repertoires in COVID-19. This table comes from immunoSEQ multiplex PCR, and its TCRdb copy is limited to in-frame clones, with some not included. Here the sample spans around 130,000 clones, approximately 77% being singletons. Sequencing was performed on peripheral blood. The receptors originated from a man aged 80 or over with acute or convalescent COVID-19.

This clone has just a few counts. The V gene is TRBV5-6, the J gene TRBJ1-4; 8 bases agree with TRBD1. Germline CDR1 SGHDT, CDR2 YYEEEE. The CDR3 sequence is 15 residues long. With V trimmed by 4 bases and J by 8 bases, 10 bases remained unmatched. The CDR3 nucleotides read TGTGCCAGCAGCGGCCAGGGGGCTTATGGAGAAAAACTGTTTTTT. This encodes CASSGQGAYGEKLFF.

The V and J genes are TRBV18 and TRBJ1-4, with 8 nucleotides matching TRBD1. V trimming: 4 bases; J trimming: 7 bases; junction bases outside the gene matches: 5. The CDR3 loop spans 14 amino acids. CDR1 KGHSH and CDR2 LQKENI come from the germline V gene. CDR3: CASSLRTGTEKLFF. The CDR3 DNA sequence: TGTGCCAGCTCACTCAGGACAGGGACTGAAAAACTGTTTTTT.